This TCR beta chain was recorded in a study of cytomegalovirus exposure and HLA in healthy donors. General study points: The study listed some 160 cytomegalovirus-associated TCR beta chains.

Assay used: immunoSEQ multiplex PCR; TCRdb lists only in-frame clones, some missing. The sample contains about 130,000 clones, 80% to 90% of which appear only once. Germline values: CDR1 MDHEN, CDR2 SYDVKM. The CDR3 extends over 16 amino acids. Trimming at V came to 5 bases and at J to 3 bases, leaving 8 bases not matched to a gene. Comments on this clone: Its antigen is not identified.

The sample taken for sequencing was PBMCs. This receptor was obtained from a woman aged 18-29 years in good health and CMV-seronegative. The V and J genes are TRBV28 and TRBJ2-7; 12 nucleotides agree with TRBD1. CDR3 protein: CASSPSGTGGLYEQYF. As DNA, the CDR3 is TGTGCCAGCAGTCCATCGGGGACAGGGGGCCTCTACGAGCAGTACTTC.